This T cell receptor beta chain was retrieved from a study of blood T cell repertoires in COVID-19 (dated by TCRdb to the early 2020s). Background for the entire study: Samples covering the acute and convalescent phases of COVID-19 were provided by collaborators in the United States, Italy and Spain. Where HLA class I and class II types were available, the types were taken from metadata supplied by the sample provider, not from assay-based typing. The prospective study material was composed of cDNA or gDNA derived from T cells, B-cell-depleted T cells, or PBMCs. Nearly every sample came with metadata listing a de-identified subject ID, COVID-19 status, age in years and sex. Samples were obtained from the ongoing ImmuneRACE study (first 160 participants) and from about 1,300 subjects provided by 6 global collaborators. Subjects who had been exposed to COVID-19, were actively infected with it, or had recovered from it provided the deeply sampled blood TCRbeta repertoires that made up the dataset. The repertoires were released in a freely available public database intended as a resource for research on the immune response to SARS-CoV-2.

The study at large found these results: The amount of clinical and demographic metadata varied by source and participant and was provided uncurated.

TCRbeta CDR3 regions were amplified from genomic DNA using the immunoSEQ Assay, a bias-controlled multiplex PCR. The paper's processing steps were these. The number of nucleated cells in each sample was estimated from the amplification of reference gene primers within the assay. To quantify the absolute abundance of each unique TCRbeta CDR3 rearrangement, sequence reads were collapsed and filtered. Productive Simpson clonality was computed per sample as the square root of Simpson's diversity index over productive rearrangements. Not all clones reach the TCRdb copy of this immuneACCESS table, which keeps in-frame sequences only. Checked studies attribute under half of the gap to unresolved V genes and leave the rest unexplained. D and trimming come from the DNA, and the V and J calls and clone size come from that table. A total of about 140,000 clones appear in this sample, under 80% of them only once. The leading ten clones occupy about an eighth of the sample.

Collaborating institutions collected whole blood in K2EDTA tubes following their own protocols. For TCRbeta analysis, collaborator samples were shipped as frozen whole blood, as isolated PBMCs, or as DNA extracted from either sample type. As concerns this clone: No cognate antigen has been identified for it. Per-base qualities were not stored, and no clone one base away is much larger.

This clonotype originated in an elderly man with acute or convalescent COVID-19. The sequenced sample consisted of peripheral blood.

The nucleotides read TGTGCCAGTAGCAAACAGGCGAGCTCTGGAAACACCATATATTTT. The translation is CASSKQASSGNTIYF. The chain couples TRBV19 to TRBJ1-3; the D gene is perhaps TRBD1, on 5 matching bases. From the cysteine through the phenylalanine, the CDR3 covers 15 amino acids. The retained sequence is limited to the CDR3, 45 bases, with the frame set at the first base. V and J lose 6 bases and 0 bases, and a span of 12 bases separates them. Taken from the germline V gene (reference sequence), the CDR1 and CDR2 loops are LNHDA and SQIVND.